A single T cell receptor (beta chain) is shown here with its context. Its specificity is not known. The entry originates in a study of Ad26.COV2.S vaccination and SARS-CoV-2 variants. For the study at large: Administration of Ad26.COV2.S was intramuscular, either once or twice 56 days apart.

CDR1 and CDR2 from the germline V gene are MNHNS and SASEGT. The V segment lost 1 base and the J segment 5 bases; nucleotides outside the gene matches: 4. The CDR3 loop spans 14 amino acids. Treatment indicated: 19 received Ad26.COV2.S at low or high dose, single or two shots; 5 received placebo; per-sample allocation not given. Specimen acquisition occurred on day 63 following the initial vaccine or placebo injection. This Boston cohort included adults aged 18-55 years. Wuhan-strain spike was delivered by a replication-incompetent Ad26 vector. Study observations and caveats: Reportedly, spike-specific CD8+ and CD4+ T cell responses achieved substantial breadth once vaccination had taken place.

Only in-frame clones appear in the TCRdb table, and some are missing; sequencing was by immunoSEQ multiplex PCR. Of fewer than 400,000 clones listed, more than 70% are singletons. The receptor comes from a person aged 18-60 years who received the Ad26.COV2.S COVID-19 vaccine or a placebo. The chain combines TRBV6-1 with TRBJ1-2; 7 bases are shared with TRBD1. The sample was peripheral blood, taken in a trial of Ad26.COV2.S vaccine versus placebo. Here the CDR3 DNA reads TGTGCCAGCAGTGAAGGACAGGGAGGATATGGCTACACCTTC. This translates into CASSEGQGGYGYTF.